The rows below give T cell receptor beta chains drawn from one sample of a study of ipilimumab plus nivolumab after autologous stem cell transplantation. Assay: immunoSEQ multiplex PCR; the TCRdb copy retains only in-frame clones and omits some. The data contain over 75,000 clones, 83% of them singletons. This specimen was PBMCs, taken in a trial of ipilimumab plus nivolumab as post-transplant consolidation. These receptors originate from a male donor with diffuse large B-cell lymphoma. The CDR3 runs from the conserved cysteine through the conserved F or W. The order of the fields is CDR3 DNA, CDR3 protein, J gene, clone size, D gene, V gene. The D gene is left open where the match is weak. Size is omitted from some rows. Given values are once, few, many or a class for expanded clones.

TGTGCCAGCAGCTTAGCGGCGGCAGTGAATAATTCACCCCTCCACTTT	CASSLAAAVNNSPLHF	TRBJ1-6	-	-	TRBV7-2
TGTGCCAGCAGAGGATGGGGGGAGGGGAACTATGGCTACACCTTC	CASRGWGEGNYGYTF	TRBJ1-2	-	-	TRBV6-5
TGCAGTGCTGGGGGTGACTACGAGCAGTACTTC	CSAGGDYEQYF	TRBJ2-7	-	-	TRBV20-1
TGTGCCAGCAGTCGATCGGACAGGGAAATTCTTTACGAGCAGTACTTC	CASSRSDREILYEQYF	TRBJ2-7	-	TRBD1	TRBV11-1
TGTGCCAGCAGGGAGGGGGTCGGACTCACTGAAGCTTTCTTT	CASREGVGLTEAFF	TRBJ1-1	few	-	TRBV7-2
TGTGCCAGCAGCTTGGGGGAAAGCTCAACTAATGAAAAACTGTTTTTT	CASSLGESSTNEKLFF	TRBJ1-4	-	-	TRBV7-9
TGCGCCAGCAGCCAAGATAGGTACGGGGAGCTGTTTTTT	CASSQDRYGELFF	TRBJ2-2	-	-	TRBV4-3
TGTGCTAGTGGTTTGGCACCGGGACAGCGCTACGAGCAGTACTTC	CASGLAPGQRYEQYF	TRBJ2-7	-	TRBD1	TRBV12-5
TGTGCCAGCAGTGAGGGGGGACATTCTTTGTACTTC	CASSEGGHSLYF	TRBJ2-7	once	-	TRBV2
TGCGCCAGCAGCTCCACTAGCGTAAGTGAGACCCAGTACTTC	CASSSTSVSETQYF	TRBJ2-5	-	TRBD2	TRBV5-1
TGTGCCAGCAGTGACTCGCAGGGGGCAAGGGAAAAACTGTTTTTT	CASSDSQGAREKLFF	TRBJ1-4	-	TRBD1	TRBV6-4
TGCGCCAGCAGCTCCGGACCCACCCTCTCCTACGAGCAGTACTTC	CASSSGPTLSYEQYF	TRBJ2-7	-	-	TRBV5-1
TGTGCCAGCAGCGGTACCCCGGGACAGGGAGGTGGCTACACCTTC	CASSGTPGQGGGYTF	TRBJ1-2	-	TRBD1	TRBV7-2
TGCGCCAGCAGCCTACAAACCTCTAACTATGGCTACACCTTC	CASSLQTSNYGYTF	TRBJ1-2	few	-	TRBV5-1
TGTGCCAGCAGTCACGATGAGGGCCAAATAATCTCTGGGGCCAACGTCCTGACTTTC	CASSHDEGQIISGANVLTF	TRBJ2-6	-	-	TRBV14
TGTGCCTGGAGTGTACTGCTGAGGCATTTCTCTGGAAACACCATATATTTT	CAWSVLLRHFSGNTIYF	TRBJ1-3	once	-	TRBV30
TGTGCCAGCAGTTCTCACATACTGAACACTGAAGCTTTCTTT	CASSSHILNTEAFF	TRBJ1-1	once	-	TRBV27
TGTGCCAGCAGCTTCGACAGGGACACTGAAGCTTTCTTT	CASSFDRDTEAFF	TRBJ1-1	few	TRBD1	TRBV7-9
TGTGCCAGCTCACCACCGGCCTACGGGCGGAACACTGAAGCTTTCTTT	CASSPPAYGRNTEAFF	TRBJ1-1	-	-	TRBV18
TGTGCCAGCGGGAGGGCCGGTAGCTCCTACAATGAGCAGTTCTTC	CASGRAGSSYNEQFF	TRBJ2-1	few	TRBD2	TRBV2
TGTGCCAGCAGCTCGGGACATCAAGAGACCCAGTACTTC	CASSSGHQETQYF	TRBJ2-5	-	-	TRBV7-2
TGCAGCGCCTGGACAGGGGGTGAGGCCGGGGAGCTGTTTTTT	CSAWTGGEAGELFF	TRBJ2-2	-	TRBD1	TRBV29-1
TGCGCCAGCAGCTCCTCACAGGGTGACGAGCAGTACTTC	CASSSSQGDEQYF	TRBJ2-7	-	-	TRBV4-1
TGTGCCAGCAGCGCCGGGACTAGCGGGGGCCAGCGGTATTTT	CASSAGTSGGQRYF	TRBJ2-3	-	TRBD2	TRBV2
TGTGCCAGCAGCACCTCCCGGGACTCTGGCTACACCTTC	CASSTSRDSGYTF	TRBJ1-2	-	-	TRBV5-4
TGTGCCAGCTCACAAGCGGGGGGCCCTCAGAACATTCAGTACTTC	CASSQAGGPQNIQYF	TRBJ2-4	-	TRBD2	TRBV18
TGTGCCAGCAGCTTAGAGACAGGGACAGTTGAAAAACTGTTTTTT	CASSLETGTVEKLFF	TRBJ1-4	few	TRBD1	TRBV11-2
TGTGCCAGCAGCTTAGGGGCAGGGAAGACCGGGGAGCTGTTTTTT	CASSLGAGKTGELFF	TRBJ2-2	-	-	TRBV5-6
TGTGCCAGCAGTTTGGGAACTAGCGGGGCTGAGCAGTTCTTC	CASSLGTSGAEQFF	TRBJ2-1	-	TRBD2	TRBV27
TGTGCCAGCAGCATCCGGACTAGCTTCGGTACCGGGGAGCTGTTTTTT	CASSIRTSFGTGELFF	TRBJ2-2	-	TRBD2	TRBV7-2
TGTGCCAGCAGCTTAGCCAGAAACACTGAAGCTTTCTTT	CASSLARNTEAFF	TRBJ1-1	-	-	TRBV11-2
TGCAGCGGTATAGGGCAGTGGAACACTGAAGCTTTCTTT	CSGIGQWNTEAFF	TRBJ1-1	-	-	TRBV29-1
TGTGCCAGCAGCTTGGGGGGGCGGGATACGCAGTATTTT	CASSLGGRDTQYF	TRBJ2-3	-	-	TRBV5-4
TGTGCCAGCAGTTCGTCCGGGACAACCGACTATGGCTACACCTTC	CASSSSGTTDYGYTF	TRBJ1-2	-	-	TRBV27
TGTGCCAGCAGCGTCGGGGGTAGCTCCTACGAGCAGTACTTC	CASSVGGSSYEQYF	TRBJ2-7	-	-	TRBV7-2
TGTGCCAGCAGTTACTCGAGGGGAGGCTCTGGAAACACCATATATTTT	CASSYSRGGSGNTIYF	TRBJ1-3	-	-	TRBV6-5
TGTGCCAGTAGTCCGACGGACAGGTCGGTGAAGACCCAGTACTTC	CASSPTDRSVKTQYF	TRBJ2-5	-	TRBD1	TRBV19
TGCGCCAGCAGCTTGGCACAACAGAACACTGAAGCTTTCTTT	CASSLAQQNTEAFF	TRBJ1-1	-	-	TRBV5-1
TGTGCCAGCAGTGAACAGGGCCCCGGGGAGCTGTTTTTT	CASSEQGPGELFF	TRBJ2-2	-	-	TRBV6-1
TGTGCCAGCAGGGGTGGGTCCTACGAGCAGTACTTC	CASRGGSYEQYF	TRBJ2-7	-	-	TRBV7-2